The entry below gives a single T cell receptor (beta chain) sequence along with its context. This entry comes from a study of shared clonotypes between healthy human individuals. Profiled with immunoSEQ multiplex PCR; TCRdb holds only in-frame clones, not every one. The repertoire holds hundreds of thousands of clones, with 96% as singletons. The CDR3 has 14 amino acids. Germline V CDR1 and CDR2: MNHNS, SASEGT. V shed 6 bases and J 4 bases; nucleotides not matched to a gene: 6. Input material: memory CD8+ T cells sorted from blood. Subset specified: CD45RO+ cells pooled with CCR7-negative TemRA cells. The chain uses TRBV6-1 and TRBJ1-2; 9 bases fit TRBD1. The sequence derives from a man younger than 45 in good health. The CDR3 sequence is CASRPTGGSYGYTF. The DNA of the CDR3 is TGTGCCAGCAGGCCTACAGGGGGCTCCTATGGCTACACCTTC.